This TCR beta chain was observed in a study of OX40 agonist ivuxolimab in advanced cancers. Background on the study: The dose-escalation cohort was about 80% male, with a mean age of around 54 years, ranging about 20 to 79. General study findings and limits: Blood T cells, both CD4+ and CD8+, expanded clonally by week 6 at 0.1 to 3.0 mg/kg. Individuals who were partial responders at 0.1-3.0 mg/kg had clonal expansion that ranked among the lowest.

V was pared by 6 bases and J by 3 bases, with 18 bases between. Germline assignment: CDR1 MNHNY and CDR2 SVGAGI (reference sequence). The CDR3 is 15 amino acids. TCRdb keeps only in-frame clones here, not all; method: immunoSEQ multiplex PCR. Of more than 40,000 clones in the sample, about 88% are singletons; the top ten hold 3% to 4%. Turning to this clone: Its specificity is not known.

This receptor was obtained from an adult with an advanced solid tumor such as melanoma, head and neck, liver or kidney cancer. This sequence joins TRBV6-6 and TRBJ2-7, with D perhaps TRBD2 (6 bases). Sequences were derived from CD4+ or CD8+ T cells sorted from blood, sampled in a trial of the OX40 agonist ivuxolimab. CDR3 loop: CASRRDGLTIYEQYF. The CDR3 region has the DNA TGTGCCAGCAGGCGGGACGGACTTACTATCTACGAGCAGTACTTC.